This T cell receptor beta chain was documented in a study of cytomegalovirus exposure and HLA in healthy donors. Across the whole study: The roughly 120 validation repertoires, a later analysis reported, used the same platform as the roughly 660 repertoires from the first cohort.

Measured with immunoSEQ multiplex PCR; TCRdb has only the in-frame clones, and not every one. The table shows 150,000 or so clones, with 86% occurring only once. Overall study findings and caveats: Rarity marked most TCR sequences, yet some public TCRs occurred in many donors. The authors listed approximately 150 TCR beta chains as cytomegalovirus-associated.

The CDR3 is 14 amino acids. Germline assignment: CDR1 LNHDA and CDR2 SQIVND (reference sequence). Deletions cut 10 bases from V and 6 bases from J, with 22 bases between. As for this clone: Its matching antigen is unknown.

The gene calls are TRBV19 and TRBJ2-7; D ambiguous. The clonotype was recovered from a human donor in good health. Sample: PBMCs. The CDR3 sequence: CATKMRPQSGEQYF. As DNA, the CDR3 is TGTGCCACAAAAATGCGGCCTCAATCGGGCGAGCAGTACTTC.